This T cell receptor beta chain was recovered during a study of T cells in Graves' hyperthyroidism and ophthalmopathy. On this clonotype: Its cognate antigen is unknown. A much larger clone sits a single nucleotide away, making a read error possible.

Amplified TCR beta CDR3 regions came from RNA transcripts. HTBI primers were the set used in a first-round RT-PCR of the TCR CDR3. TCRdb passed the multiplex PCR reads through MiXCR, listing each CDR3 protein once. This sample has about 400,000 distinct CDR3 sequences, with around 15% found just once. Points from the study as a whole: The blood repertoire included most of the expanded thyroid clonotypes above 0.001.

This clonotype was sampled from a man aged 18 to 30 with Graves' ophthalmopathy. Sample: blood.

The CDR3 region has the DNA TGTGCCAGCAGCGACCTCACAGATACGCAGTATTTT. Translating it yields CASSDLTDTQYF. The chain combines TRBV27 with TRBJ2-3, with D hard to call. Germline loops: CDR1 MNHEY, CDR2 SMNVEV (reference sequence). With 6 bases removed from V and 2 bases from J, the gap between germline ends came to 6 bases. The CDR3 has 12 amino acids.